The 17 T cell receptor beta chains presented below share a single source sample, sequenced in a study of cytomegalovirus exposure and HLA in healthy donors (dated by TCRdb to between 2016 and 2019). Library method: the immunoSEQ multiplex PCR assay. For the multiplex PCR, a mixture combining 60 forward primers for TCR Vbeta segments and 13 reverse primers for TCR Jbeta segments was used. TCRdb provides this immuneACCESS table in a form limited to in-frame rearrangements. Some clones are lacking; in checked studies, under half of them reflect an unresolved V gene, and why the rest are absent is not known. The sample table holds 110,000 or so clones, of which about 80% were seen once. About 1.9% of the sample goes to the ten largest clones. Material for sequencing was PBMCs. The source is a young man in good health and CMV-seronegative.

This chain links TRBV27 with TRBJ1-1; D remains unclear. CDR1 MNHEY and CDR2 SMNVEV come from the germline V gene (reference sequence). Deletions cut 5 bases from V and 0 bases from J, with 7 bases between. The CDR3 spans 13 residues. The CDR3 reads CASSREMNTEAFF. The CDR3, as DNA: TGTGCCAGCAGTAGGGAGATGAACACTGAAGCTTTCTTT.

The chain uses TRBV19 and TRBJ1-1, with 9 bases aligning to TRBD1. Germline V gene data show CDR1 as LNHDA and CDR2 as SQIVND (reference sequence). This CDR3 contains 13 residues. J was trimmed by 2 bases and V by 10 bases; bases with no gene match: 5. Here the CDR3 DNA reads TGTGCCACTGGGGACAGGGTCAACACTGAAGCTTTCTTT. It is translated as CATGDRVNTEAFF.

The J gene is TRBJ1-5, the V gene TRBV11-2, with 8 bases fitting TRBD1. CDR1 and CDR2 (germline): SGHAT, FQNNGV. This CDR3 has 14 amino acids. V trimming: 5 bases; J trimming: 2 bases; junction bases outside the gene matches: 2. CDR3 protein: CASSQDRGNQPQHF. In DNA, the CDR3 is TGTGCCAGCAGCCAGGACAGGGGCAATCAGCCCCAGCATTTT.

CDR3 coding DNA: TGTGCCAGTACCGCCAGGGAATTGCTGAACACTGAAGCTTTCTTT. This codes for CASTARELLNTEAFF. The V gene is TRBV19, the J gene TRBJ1-1; TRBD1 is a possible D gene (5 bases). Germline CDR1 reads LNHDA; CDR2 reads SQIVND (reference sequence). There are 15 residues in the CDR3. The germline V and J ends were trimmed by 7 bases and 0 bases, with 15 bases remaining between them.

This rearrangement joins TRBV2 to TRBJ2-5; D may be TRBD2 (6 bases). This CDR3 is built from 13 residues. V lost 10 bases to trimming and J lost 7 bases, with 19 bases between them. Germline assignment: CDR1 SNHLY and CDR2 FYNNEI. DNA for the CDR3: TGTGCCACCGGGAGTATTGGGAAGGGGACCCAGTACTTC. It yields the protein CATGSIGKGTQYF. Complete variable domain (other parts from reference TRBV2 and TRBJ2-5): EPEVTQTPSHQVTQMGQEVILRCVPISNHLYFYWYRQILGQKVEFLVSFYNNEISEKSEIFDDQFSVERPDGSNFTLKIRSTKLEDSAMYFCATGSIGKGTQYFGPGTRLLVL.

DNA for the CDR3: TGCAGCGCTACGGGACAACCAAACCTCTACGAGCAGTACTTC. Protein: CSATGQPNLYEQYF. The chain employs TRBV29-1 and TRBJ2-7; D perhaps matches TRBD1 (6 bases). Germline V gene lookup returns CDR1 SQVTM and CDR2 ANQGSEA. The CDR3 runs to 14 residues. V was pared by 7 bases and J by 3 bases, with 19 bases between.

This clone has only one observation. The rearrangement joins TRBV9 to TRBJ1-2, with D uncertain. Trimming took off 5 bases at V and 0 bases at J, with 8 bases between the two ends. This CDR3 contains 13 residues. Germline V gene sequence: CDR1 SGDLS, CDR2 YYNGEE. The CDR3 loop is CASSVTSNYGYTF. CDR3 bases: TGTGCCAGCAGTGTTACATCTAACTATGGCTACACCTTC.

This chain joins TRBV2 and TRBJ2-1; D may be TRBD1 (5 bases). V lost 4 bases and J 4 bases, leaving 17 bases between the germline ends. The CDR3 is made up of 16 amino acids. CDR1 and CDR2 from the germline V gene are SNHLY and FYNNEI. Here the CDR3 reads CASSGFAGMRYNEQFF. As DNA, the CDR3 is TGTGCCAGCAGTGGATTTGCAGGGATGAGATACAATGAGCAGTTCTTC. The variable domain in full, with the rest retrieved from reference TRBV2 and TRBJ2-1, is EPEVTQTPSHQVTQMGQEVILRCVPISNHLYFYWYRQILGQKVEFLVSFYNNEISEKSEIFDDQFSVERPDGSNFTLKIRSTKLEDSAMYFCASSGFAGMRYNEQFFGPGTRLTVL.

V usage is TRBV5-4 and J usage is TRBJ2-7, with D possibly matching TRBD1 (6 bases). Germline lookup yields CDR1 SGHNT and CDR2 YYREEE (reference sequence). This CDR3 is 13 amino acids long. V gave up 4 bases and J gave up 5 bases, with 13 bases separating them. The CDR3 spells CASSPLPGDEQYF. Written as DNA, the CDR3 is TGTGCCAGCAGCCCTCTGCCAGGGGACGAGCAGTACTTC.

The chain carries TRBV4-2 and TRBJ1-1, with D perhaps matching TRBD1 (6 bases). Per the germline V gene, CDR1 is LGHNA and CDR2 is YNFKEQ. Trimming took 3 bases from V and 0 from J, leaving 11 bases between them. The CDR3 runs to 15 residues. CDR3 sequence: CASSHQDSLNTEAFF. The CDR3 DNA reads as TGTGCCAGCAGCCACCAGGACAGTCTGAACACTGAAGCTTTCTTT.

As to this clone: The sample carries other DNA sequences with the same CDR3. This chain links TRBV29-1 with TRBJ1-5, with D possibly being TRBD1 (5 bases). The CDR3 totals 13 residues. Per the germline V gene, CDR1 is SQVTM and CDR2 is ANQGSEA. The V and J ends lost 4 bases and 5 bases respectively, with 12 bases between them. In DNA form, the CDR3 reads TGCAGCGTTGTCCCAGGGCGAGATCAGCCCCAGCATTTT. It translates to CSVVPGRDQPQHF.

This chain uses TRBV6-5 with TRBJ2-1; 7 bases are shared with TRBD2. The germline gives CDR1 MNHEY, CDR2 SVGAGI. This CDR3 contains 14 residues. Germline trimming cut 6 bases from V and 2 bases from J; bases unmatched to any gene: 4. Here the CDR3 reads CASRIAGTYNEQFF. For the CDR3, the DNA is TGTGCCAGCAGAATAGCGGGTACCTACAATGAGCAGTTCTTC.

The chain is built from TRBV5-4 and TRBJ1-2, with D hard to call. The V gene's germline CDR1 is SGHNT and CDR2 YYREEE (reference sequence). This CDR3 is 13 amino acids long. V shed 6 bases and J shed 2 bases, with 11 bases lying between them. CDR3 residues: CASKAGGNYGYTF. CDR3 DNA: TGTGCCAGCAAAGCGGGCGGAAACTATGGCTACACCTTC. Based on the CDR3 plus reference TRBV5-4 and TRBJ1-2, the full variable domain is ETGVTQSPTHLIKTRGQQVTLRCSSQSGHNTVSWYQQALGQGPQFIFQYYREEENGRGNFPPRFSGLQFPNYSSELNVNALELDDSALYLCASKAGGNYGYTFGSGTRLTVV.

The chain combines TRBV6-1 with TRBJ2-2; 7 bases line up with TRBD2. With V trimmed by 9 bases and J by 6 bases, 10 bases remained unmatched. The CDR3 length is 14 residues. Germline values: CDR1 MNHNS, CDR2 SASEGT. CDR3 protein: CASRLGGSAGELFF. In nucleotides, the CDR3 is TGTGCCAGTCGCCTCGGGGGGTCGGCCGGGGAGCTGTTTTTT.

The chain has TRBV5-1 and TRBJ2-5, with D possibly matching TRBD2 (5 bases). Germline CDR1 and CDR2: SGHRS and YFSETQ. The CDR3 is made up of 16 amino acids. The ends were cut back, 0 bases at V and 2 bases at J, with 14 bases in the middle. Here the CDR3 DNA reads TGCGCCAGCAGCTTGGGAGGAGGAAGTAATCAAGAGACCCAGTACTTC. It yields the protein CASSLGGGSNQETQYF.

The chain has TRBV7-9 and TRBJ2-5, with D unresolved. Germline V CDR1 and CDR2: SEHNR, FQNEAQ (reference sequence). This CDR3 contains 15 residues. Between the trimmed V and J ends, which lost 0 bases and 4 bases, there was a span of 12 bases. The CDR3 loop reads CASSLAPIGGETQYF. DNA of the CDR3: TGTGCCAGCAGCTTAGCGCCTATTGGTGGAGAGACCCAGTACTTC. Full variable domain (rest looked up from reference TRBV7-9 and TRBJ2-5): DTGVSQNPRHKITKRGQNVTFRCDPISEHNRLYWYRQTLGQGPEFLTYFQNEAQLEKSRLLSDRFSAERPKGSFSTLEIQRTEQGDSAMYLCASSLAPIGGETQYFGPGTRLLVL.

The chain recombines TRBV15 with TRBJ1-5, with no clear D. The CDR3 runs to 15 residues. Per the germline V gene, CDR1 is LNHNV and CDR2 is YYDKDF (reference sequence). V gave up 0 bases and J gave up 6 bases, with 12 bases separating them. CDR3 sequence reads: CATSRDARFGQPQHF. The CDR3 bases are TGTGCCACCAGCAGAGACGCGAGATTCGGTCAGCCCCAGCATTTT.